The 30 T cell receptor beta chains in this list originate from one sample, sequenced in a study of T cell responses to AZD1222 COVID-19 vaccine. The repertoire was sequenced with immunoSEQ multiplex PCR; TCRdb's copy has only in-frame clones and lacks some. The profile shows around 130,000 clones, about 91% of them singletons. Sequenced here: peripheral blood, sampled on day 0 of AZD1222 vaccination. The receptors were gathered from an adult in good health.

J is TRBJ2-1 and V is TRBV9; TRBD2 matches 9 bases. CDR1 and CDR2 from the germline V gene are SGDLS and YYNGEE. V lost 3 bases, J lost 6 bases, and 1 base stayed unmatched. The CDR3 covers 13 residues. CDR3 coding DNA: TGTGCCAGCAGCGCGGGACTAGCCAATGAGCAGTTCTTC. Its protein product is CASSAGLANEQFF. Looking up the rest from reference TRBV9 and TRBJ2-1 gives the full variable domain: DSGVTQTPKHLITATGQRVTLRCSPRSGDLSVYWYQQSLDQGLQFLIQYYNGEERAKGNILERFSAQQFPDLHSELNLSSLELGDSALYFCASSAGLANEQFFGPGTRLTVL.

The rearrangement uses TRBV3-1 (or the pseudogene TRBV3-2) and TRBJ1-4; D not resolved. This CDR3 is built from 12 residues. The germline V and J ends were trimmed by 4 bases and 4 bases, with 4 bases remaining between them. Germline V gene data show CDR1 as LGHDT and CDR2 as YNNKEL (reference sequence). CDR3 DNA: TGTGCCAGCAGCCCCGATAATGAAAAACTGTTTTTT. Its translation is CASSPDNEKLFF.

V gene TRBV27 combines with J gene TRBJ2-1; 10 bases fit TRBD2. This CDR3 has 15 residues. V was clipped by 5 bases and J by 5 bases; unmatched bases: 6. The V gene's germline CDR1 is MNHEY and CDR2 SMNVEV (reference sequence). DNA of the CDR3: TGTGCCAGCAGTGTCTTAGCGGGAGGACACAATGAGCAGTTCTTC. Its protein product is CASSVLAGGHNEQFF.

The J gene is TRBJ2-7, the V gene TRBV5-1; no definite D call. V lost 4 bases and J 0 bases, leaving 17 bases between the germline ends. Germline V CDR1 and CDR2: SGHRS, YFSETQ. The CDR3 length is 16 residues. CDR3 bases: TGCGCCAGCAGCCCAAAAGTAGGGCCGAGCTCCTACGAGCAGTACTTC. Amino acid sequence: CASSPKVGPSSYEQYF.

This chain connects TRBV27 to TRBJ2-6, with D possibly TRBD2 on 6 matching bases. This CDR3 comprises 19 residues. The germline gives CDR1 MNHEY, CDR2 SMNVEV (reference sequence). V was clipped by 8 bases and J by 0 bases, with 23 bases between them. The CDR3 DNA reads TGTGCCAGCGGGCCACGCCGGGACTTCTCAAGCTCTGGGGCCAACGTCCTGACTTTC. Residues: CASGPRRDFSSSGANVLTF. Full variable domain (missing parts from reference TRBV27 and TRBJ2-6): EAQVTQNPRYLITVTGKKLTVTCSQNMNHEYMSWYRQDPGLGLRQIYYSMNVEVTDKGDVPEGYKVSRKEKRNFPLILESPSPNQTSLYFCASGPRRDFSSSGANVLTFGAGSRLTVL.

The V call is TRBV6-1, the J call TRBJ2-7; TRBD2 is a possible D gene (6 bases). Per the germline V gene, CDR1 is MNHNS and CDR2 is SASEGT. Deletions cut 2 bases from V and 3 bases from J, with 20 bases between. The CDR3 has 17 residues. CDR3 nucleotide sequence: TGTGCCAGCAGTGAATCCCCCCTGGGCGGGGTCGACTACGAGCAGTACTTC. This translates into CASSESPLGGVDYEQYF.

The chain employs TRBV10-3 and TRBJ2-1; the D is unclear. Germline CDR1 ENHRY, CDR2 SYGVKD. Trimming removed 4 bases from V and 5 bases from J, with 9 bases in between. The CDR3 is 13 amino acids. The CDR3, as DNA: TGTGCCATCAGTGTTCAAATAAACAATGAGCAGTTCTTC. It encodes CAISVQINNEQFF.

The chain's CDR3 is CASSLVDGKGHNEQFF. CDR3 nucleotide sequence: TGTGCCAGCAGTTTAGTGGACGGGAAGGGGCACAATGAGCAGTTCTTC. This chain links TRBV28 with TRBJ2-1; D assignment may be TRBD1 or TRBD2 (5 bases each). V was shortened by 2 bases and J by 5 bases, with 16 bases between the two germline ends. This CDR3 region has 16 residues. CDR1 and CDR2 from the germline V gene are MDHEN and SYDVKM.

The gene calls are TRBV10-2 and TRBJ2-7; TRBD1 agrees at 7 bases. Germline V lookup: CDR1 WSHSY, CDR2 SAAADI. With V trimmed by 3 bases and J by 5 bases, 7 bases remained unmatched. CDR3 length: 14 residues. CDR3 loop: CASSEYRGPHEQYF. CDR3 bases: TGCGCCAGCAGTGAATACAGGGGCCCCCACGAGCAGTACTTC.

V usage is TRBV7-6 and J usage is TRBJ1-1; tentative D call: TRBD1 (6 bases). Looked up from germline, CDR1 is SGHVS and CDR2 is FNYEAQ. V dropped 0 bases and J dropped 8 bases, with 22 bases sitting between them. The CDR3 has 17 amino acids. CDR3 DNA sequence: TGTGCCAGCAGCTTAGCTCCTCAAAAGGACAGACGGGGAGAAGCTTTCTTT. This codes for CASSLAPQKDRRGEAFF.

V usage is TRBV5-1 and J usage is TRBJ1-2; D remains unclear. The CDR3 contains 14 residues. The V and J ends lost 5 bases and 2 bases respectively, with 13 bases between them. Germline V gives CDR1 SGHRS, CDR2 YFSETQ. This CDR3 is CASRLVKGNYGYTF. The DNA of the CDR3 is TGCGCCAGCAGGCTCGTTAAAGGGAACTATGGCTACACCTTC.

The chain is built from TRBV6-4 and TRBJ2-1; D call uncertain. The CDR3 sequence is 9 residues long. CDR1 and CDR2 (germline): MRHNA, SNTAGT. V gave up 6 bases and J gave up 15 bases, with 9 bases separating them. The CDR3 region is CASRALGFF. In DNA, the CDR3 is TGTGCCAGCAGGGCTTTGGGGTTCTTC.

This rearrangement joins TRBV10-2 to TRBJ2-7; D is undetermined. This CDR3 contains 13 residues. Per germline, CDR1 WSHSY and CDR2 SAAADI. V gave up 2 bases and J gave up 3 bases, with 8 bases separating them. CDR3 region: CASSEVLIYEQYF. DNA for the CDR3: TGCGCCAGCAGTGAGGTACTGATCTACGAGCAGTACTTC.

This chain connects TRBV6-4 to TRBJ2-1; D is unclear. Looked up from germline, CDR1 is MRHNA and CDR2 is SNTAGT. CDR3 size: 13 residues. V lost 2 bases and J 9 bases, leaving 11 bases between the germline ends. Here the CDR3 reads CASSDDERGEQFF. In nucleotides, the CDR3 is TGTGCCAGCAGTGACGACGAGAGAGGTGAGCAGTTCTTC.

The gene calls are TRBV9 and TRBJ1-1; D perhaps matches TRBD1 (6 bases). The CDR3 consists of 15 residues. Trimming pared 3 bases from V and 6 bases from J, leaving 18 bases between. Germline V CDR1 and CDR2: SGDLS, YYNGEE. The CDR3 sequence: CASSATGISNAEAFF. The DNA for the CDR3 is TGTGCCAGCAGCGCGACAGGCATTTCGAATGCTGAAGCTTTCTTT.

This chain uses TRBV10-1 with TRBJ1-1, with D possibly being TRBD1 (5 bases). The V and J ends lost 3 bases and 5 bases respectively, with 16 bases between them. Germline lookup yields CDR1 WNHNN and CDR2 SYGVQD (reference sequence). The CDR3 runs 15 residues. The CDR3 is CASSEDQGGVTEAFF. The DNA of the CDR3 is TGCGCCAGCAGTGAAGATCAGGGAGGGGTAACTGAAGCTTTCTTT.

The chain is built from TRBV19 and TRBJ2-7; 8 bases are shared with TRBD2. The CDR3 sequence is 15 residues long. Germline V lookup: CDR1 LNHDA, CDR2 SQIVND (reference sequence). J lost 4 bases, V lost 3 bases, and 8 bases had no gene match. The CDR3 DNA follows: TGTGCCAGTAGTATGGGGACTAGTAGGCAATACGAGCAGTACTTC. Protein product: CASSMGTSRQYEQYF.

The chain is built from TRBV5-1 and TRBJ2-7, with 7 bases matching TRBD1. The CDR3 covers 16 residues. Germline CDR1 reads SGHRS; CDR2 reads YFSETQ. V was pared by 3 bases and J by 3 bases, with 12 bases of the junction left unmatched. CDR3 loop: CASSSSLGTESYEQYF. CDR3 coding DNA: TGCGCCAGCAGCTCAAGCCTTGGGACAGAGAGCTACGAGCAGTACTTC. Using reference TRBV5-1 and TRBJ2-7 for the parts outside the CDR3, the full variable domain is KAGVTQTPRYLIKTRGQQVTLSCSPISGHRSVSWYQQTPGQGLQFLFEYFSETQRNKGNFPGRFSGRQFSNSRSEMNVSTLELGDSALYLCASSSSLGTESYEQYFGPGTRLTVT.

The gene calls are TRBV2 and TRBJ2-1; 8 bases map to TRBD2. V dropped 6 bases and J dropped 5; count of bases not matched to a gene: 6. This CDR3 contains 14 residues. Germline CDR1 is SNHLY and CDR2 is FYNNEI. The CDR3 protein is CASRMGLGHNEQFF. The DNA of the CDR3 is TGTGCCAGCAGGATGGGACTAGGCCACAATGAGCAGTTCTTC.

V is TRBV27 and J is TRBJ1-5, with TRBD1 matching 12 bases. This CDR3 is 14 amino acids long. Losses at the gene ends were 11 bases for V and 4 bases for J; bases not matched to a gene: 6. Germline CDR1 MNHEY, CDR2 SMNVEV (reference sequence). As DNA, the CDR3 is TGTGCCGTAAGGGGACAGGGGGCAAATCAGCCCCAGCATTTT. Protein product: CAVRGQGANQPQHF.

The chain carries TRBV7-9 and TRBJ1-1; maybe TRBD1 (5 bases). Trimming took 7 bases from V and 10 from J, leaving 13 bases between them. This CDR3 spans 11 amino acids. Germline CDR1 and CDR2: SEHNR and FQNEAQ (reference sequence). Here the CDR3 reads CASTPRGRAFF. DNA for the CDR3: TGTGCCAGCACGCCCCGGGGCCGAGCTTTCTTT.

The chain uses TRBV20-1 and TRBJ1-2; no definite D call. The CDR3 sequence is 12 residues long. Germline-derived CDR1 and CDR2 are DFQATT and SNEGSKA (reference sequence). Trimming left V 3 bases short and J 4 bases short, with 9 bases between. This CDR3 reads CSASLSLYGYTF. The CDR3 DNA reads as TGCAGTGCTAGTTTGTCCCTCTATGGCTACACCTTC.

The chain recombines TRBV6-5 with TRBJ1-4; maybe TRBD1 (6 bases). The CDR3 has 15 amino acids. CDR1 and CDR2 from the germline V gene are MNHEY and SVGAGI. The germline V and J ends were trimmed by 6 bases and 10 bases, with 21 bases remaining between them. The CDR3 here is CASSSTATGRRKLFF. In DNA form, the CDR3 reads TGTGCCAGCAGCTCTACCGCGACAGGCAGGCGAAAACTGTTTTTT.

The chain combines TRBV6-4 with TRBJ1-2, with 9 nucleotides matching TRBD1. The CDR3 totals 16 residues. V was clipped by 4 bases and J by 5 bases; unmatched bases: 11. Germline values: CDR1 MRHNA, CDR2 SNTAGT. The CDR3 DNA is TGTGCCAGCAGTGCCGAACCTCCGGGACAGGGATATGGCTACACCTTC. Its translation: CASSAEPPGQGYGYTF.

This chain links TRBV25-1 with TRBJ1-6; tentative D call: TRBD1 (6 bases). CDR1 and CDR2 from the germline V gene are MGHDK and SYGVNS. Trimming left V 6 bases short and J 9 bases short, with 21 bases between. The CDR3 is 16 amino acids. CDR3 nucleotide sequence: TGTGCCAGCAGCCCTTTGGGGACAAGACTAACTTCACCCCTCCACTTT. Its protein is CASSPLGTRLTSPLHF.

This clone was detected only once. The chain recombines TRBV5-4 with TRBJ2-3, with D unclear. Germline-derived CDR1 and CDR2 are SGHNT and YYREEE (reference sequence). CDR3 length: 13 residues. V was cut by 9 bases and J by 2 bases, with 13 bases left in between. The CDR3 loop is CATKLGFTDTQYF. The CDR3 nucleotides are TGTGCCACAAAATTGGGGTTCACAGATACGCAGTATTTT.

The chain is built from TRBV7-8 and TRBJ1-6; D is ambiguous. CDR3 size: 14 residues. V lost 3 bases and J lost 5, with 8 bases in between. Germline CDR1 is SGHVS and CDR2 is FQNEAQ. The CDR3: CASSFYTDNSPLHF. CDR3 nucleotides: TGTGCCAGCAGCTTCTACACCGATAATTCACCCCTCCACTTT.

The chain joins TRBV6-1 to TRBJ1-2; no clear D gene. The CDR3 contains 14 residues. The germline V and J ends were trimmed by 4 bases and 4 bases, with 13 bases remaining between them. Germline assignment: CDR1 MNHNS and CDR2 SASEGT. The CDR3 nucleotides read TGTGCCAGCAGTGGAGCTAAAAGCGGCTATGGCTACACCTTC. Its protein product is CASSGAKSGYGYTF.

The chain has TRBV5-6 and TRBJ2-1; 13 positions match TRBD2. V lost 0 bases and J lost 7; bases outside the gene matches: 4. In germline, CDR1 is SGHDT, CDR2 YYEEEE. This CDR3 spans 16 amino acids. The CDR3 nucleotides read TGTGCCAGCAGCTTGGCACTAGCGGGAGGGTGGAATGAGCAGTTCTTC. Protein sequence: CASSLALAGGWNEQFF. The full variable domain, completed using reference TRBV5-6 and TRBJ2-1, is DAGVTQSPTHLIKTRGQQVTLRCSPKSGHDTVSWYQQALGQGPQFIFQYYEEEERQRGNFPDRFSGHQFPNYSSELNVNALLLGDSALYLCASSLALAGGWNEQFFGPGTRLTVL.

The CDR3 is CASSFRRAYEQYF. In nucleotides, the CDR3 is TGTGCCAGCAGCTTCCGGAGAGCCTACGAGCAGTACTTC. V usage is TRBV11-2 and J usage is TRBJ2-7; D unresolved. Germline V CDR1 and CDR2: SGHAT, FQNNGV. V shed 3 bases and J shed 2 bases, with 8 bases lying between them. This CDR3 has 13 amino acids.